Following are 23 T cell receptor beta chains from one sample sequenced in a study of T cells in Graves' hyperthyroidism and ophthalmopathy. There were TCR beta CDR3 regions amplified from RNA transcripts. The HTBI primer set drove a first-round RT-PCR of the TCR CDR3. TCRdb used MiXCR to reprocess the multiplex PCR reads, holding one entry per CDR3 protein. This table holds nearly 750,000 distinct CDR3 sequences, just over 35% found once. Sequenced sample: blood. These receptors all stem from a woman in her 40s with Graves' hyperthyroidism.

Ten or more counts support this clonotype. This chain links TRBV7-2 with TRBJ1-1; possible D gene TRBD1, 5 bases. The V gene's germline CDR1 is SGHTA and CDR2 FQGNSA. CDR3 length equals 15 residues. Trimming cost V 4 bases and J 1 base, with 13 bases left between them. For the CDR3, the DNA is TGTGCCAGCAGCTATCGCCGGGACGGGAACACTGAAGCTTTCTTT. Translating it yields CASSYRRDGNTEAFF.

The chain carries TRBV9 and TRBJ1-1; the D gene is possibly TRBD1 (6 bases). Per the germline V gene, CDR1 is SGDLS and CDR2 is YYNGEE. V gave up 5 bases and J gave up 6 bases, with 17 bases separating them. This CDR3 has 14 amino acids. The CDR3 is CASSSYREDAEAFF. The CDR3 DNA is TGTGCCAGCAGTTCATACAGGGAGGATGCTGAAGCTTTCTTT.

This clonotype has more than one count but fewer than ten. The chain links TRBV6-5 to TRBJ1-1, with a weak D call TRBD1 (6 bases). The CDR3 has 17 amino acids. CDR1 is MNHEY, CDR2 SVGAGI, per germline. Trimming cost V 0 bases and J 1 base, with 15 bases left between them. In DNA, the CDR3 is TGTGCCAGCAGTTACTCTTCTATCCAACAGGGGAACACTGAAGCTTTCTTT. Its protein product is CASSYSSIQQGNTEAFF.

This clonotype turned up a few times. J is TRBJ1-5 and V is TRBV24-1, with D possibly TRBD1 on 5 matching bases. This CDR3 contains 14 residues. CDR1 KGHDR and CDR2 SFDVKD come from the germline V gene. Trimming stripped 2 bases from V and 5 bases from J, with 9 bases between. CDR3 protein: CATSDSGGDQPQHF. The CDR3 DNA follows: TGTGCCACCAGTGATTCGGGGGGGGATCAGCCCCAGCATTTT.

This clonotype was seen ten or more times. The genes are TRBV7-6 and TRBJ2-5; D may be TRBD2 (5 bases). There are 15 residues in the CDR3. The germline V gene encodes CDR1 SGHVS and CDR2 FNYEAQ. The germline V and J ends were trimmed by 2 bases and 4 bases, with 14 bases remaining between them. In DNA, the CDR3 is TGTGCCAGCAGCTTAAGAGCCGGGGTTGGAGAGACCCAGTACTTC. Its protein product is CASSLRAGVGETQYF. The full variable domain, rest sourced from reference TRBV7-6 and TRBJ2-5, is GAGVSQSPRYKVTKRGQDVALRCDPISGHVSLYWYRQALGQGPEFLTYFNYEAQQDKSGLPNDRFSAERPEGSISTLTIQRTEQRDSAMYRCASSLRAGVGETQYFGPGTRLLVL.

The V call is TRBV19, the J call TRBJ2-7; TRBD2 is a possible D gene (5 bases). Germline CDR1 is LNHDA and CDR2 is SQIVND (reference sequence). Between the trimmed V and J ends, which lost 4 bases and 3 bases, there was a span of 10 bases. The CDR3 runs to 13 residues. The DNA of the CDR3 is TGTGCCAGTAGTACCTCGGCGGGCTACGAGCAGTACTTC. Its translation: CASSTSAGYEQYF.

With regard to this clonotype: Given a much more abundant clone one base away, this may be a read error. This rearrangement joins TRBV29-1 to TRBJ1-1; 9 bases align to TRBD1. The germline V gene has CDR1 SQVTM and CDR2 ANQGSEA. CDR3 length: 14 residues. CDR3 sequence reads: CVDRDRELSAEAFF. CDR3 coding DNA: TGTGTCGACCGGGACAGGGAACTTTCAGCTGAAGCTTTCTTT.

In this sample, this clonotype turned up many times. The junction and the germline gene differ at one end; a read error may be behind it. V gene TRBV25-1 combines with J gene TRBJ2-2; 9 nucleotides align to TRBD1. The CDR3 has 16 amino acids. Germline CDR1 is MGHDK and CDR2 is SYGVNS. The CDR3 reads CASRSGTGLDTGELFF. DNA of the CDR3: TGTGCCAGCAGATCCGGGACAGGGCTCGACACTGGGGAGCTGTTTTTT.

The V call is TRBV29-1, the J call TRBJ1-2; maybe TRBD1 (5 bases). The germline V gene has CDR1 SQVTM and CDR2 ANQGSEA. V was trimmed by 8 bases and J by 4 bases, leaving 17 bases between them. This CDR3 is built from 13 residues. The CDR3 DNA sequence: TGCAGCCGTCGCGGGGGAGGGAGCTATGGCTACACCTTC. It yields the protein CSRRGGGSYGYTF.

This clonotype was detected ten times or more. CDR3 region: CASSINAGDGYTF. DNA for the CDR3: TGTGCCAGCAGCATAAATGCAGGGGATGGCTACACCTTC. V gene TRBV6-5 combines with J gene TRBJ1-2; a possible D gene is TRBD1 (6 bases). This CDR3 is built from 13 residues. Germline CDR1 MNHEY, CDR2 SVGAGI. V was shortened by 6 bases and J by 6 bases, with 14 bases between the two germline ends.

This clonotype was picked up one time. A much larger clone differs from this one at a single base, so this may be a read error. The chain has TRBV7-2 and TRBJ1-4; TRBD1 agrees at 8 bases. CDR3 length: 15 residues. CDR1 and CDR2 from the germline V gene are SGHTA and FQGNSA. J lost 10 bases, V lost 5 bases, and 12 bases had no gene match. The CDR3 region is CASSGLGQGFGKLFF. Here the CDR3 DNA reads TGTGCCAGCAGCGGGCTCGGACAGGGCTTTGGAAAACTGTTTTTT.

This clonotype was counted ten times or more. This chain connects TRBV20-1 to TRBJ1-2; tentatively, D is TRBD1 (5 bases). Germline loops: CDR1 DFQATT, CDR2 SNEGSKA (reference sequence). This CDR3 is built from 12 residues. Deletions cut 0 bases from V and 8 bases from J, with 10 bases between. CDR3 loop: CSARDLGDGYTF. In DNA, the CDR3 is TGCAGTGCTAGAGATCTTGGGGACGGCTACACCTTC.

This clonotype has a count of ten or more. V usage is TRBV7-9 and J usage is TRBJ2-5; D remains ambiguous. CDR1 SEHNR and CDR2 FQNEAQ come from the germline V gene (reference sequence). This CDR3 has 13 residues. Trimming cost V 3 bases and J 2 bases, with 7 bases left between them. The CDR3 sequence is CASSFGIQETQYF. DNA of the CDR3: TGTGCCAGCAGCTTTGGAATTCAAGAGACCCAGTACTTC.

The V and J genes are TRBV15 and TRBJ1-2; D possibly corresponds to TRBD1 (5 bases). CDR3 length: 12 residues. Trimming took off 8 bases at V and 4 bases at J, with 11 bases between the two ends. CDR1 is LNHNV, CDR2 YYDKDF, per germline (reference sequence). In DNA form, the CDR3 reads TGTGCCACCGATAAGGGACTCTATGGCTACACCTTC. It is translated as CATDKGLYGYTF. The entire variable domain, with the rest obtained from reference TRBV15 and TRBJ1-2, is as follows: DAMVIQNPRYQVTQFGKPVTLSCSQTLNHNVMYWYQQKSSQAPKLLFHYYDKDFNNEADTPDNFQSRRPNTSFCFLDIRSPGLGDTAMYLCATDKGLYGYTFGSGTRLTVV.

In its sample, this clonotype was seen many times. The J gene is TRBJ2-7, the V gene TRBV19, with D possibly matching TRBD2 (7 bases). Looked up from germline, CDR1 is LNHDA and CDR2 is SQIVND (reference sequence). Trimming stripped 6 bases from V and 6 bases from J, with 18 bases between. CDR3 length equals 14 residues. The CDR3 region is CASRKGGRTGEQYF. Written as DNA, the CDR3 is TGTGCCAGTAGGAAGGGGGGGAGAACGGGCGAGCAGTACTTC.

The V and J genes are TRBV5-1 and TRBJ1-1; D unresolved. CDR1 and CDR2 (germline): SGHRS, YFSETQ. CDR3 size: 15 residues. The V and J ends lost 5 bases and 3 bases respectively, with 17 bases between them. CDR3 coding DNA: TGCGCCAGCAGTTTTCTGGAAGGGTTGGACACTGAAGCTTTCTTT. Protein: CASSFLEGLDTEAFF. Full variable domain (rest looked up from reference TRBV5-1 and TRBJ1-1): KAGVTQTPRYLIKTRGQQVTLSCSPISGHRSVSWYQQTPGQGLQFLFEYFSETQRNKGNFPGRFSGRQFSNSRSEMNVSTLELGDSALYLCASSFLEGLDTEAFFGQGTRLTVV.

The chain uses TRBV11-1 and TRBJ1-2, with a weak D call TRBD1 (5 bases). V shed 3 bases and J shed 6 bases, with 14 bases lying between them. Germline V lookup: CDR1 SGHAT, CDR2 FQDESV (reference sequence). CDR3 size: 14 residues. This chain's CDR3 is CASSLLSGGHGYTF. The CDR3 nucleotides read TGTGCCAGCAGCTTGCTGTCCGGGGGACATGGCTACACCTTC.

This clonotype was detected ten times or more. The chain joins TRBV19 to TRBJ1-6; D possibly corresponds to TRBD1 (6 bases). This CDR3 spans 13 amino acids. Germline assignment: CDR1 LNHDA and CDR2 SQIVND (reference sequence). Trimming removed 6 bases from V and 17 bases from J, with 20 bases in between. This CDR3 is CASSPNRDGHFHF. CDR3 coding DNA: TGTGCCAGTAGCCCCAACAGGGACGGCCACTTCCACTTT.

The chain combines TRBV29-1 with TRBJ1-3; unclear D gene. This CDR3 is built from 14 residues. Germline V gene lookup returns CDR1 SQVTM and CDR2 ANQGSEA. V was cut by 3 bases and J by 0 bases, with 9 bases left in between. The CDR3 DNA reads as TGCAGCGTTGAGTTGGGCTTCTCTGGAAACACCATATATTTT. Translated, it gives CSVELGFSGNTIYF.

In regard to this clonotype: At one boundary the junction diverges from the germline segment, which might be a read error. The chain joins TRBV10-1 to TRBJ2-6, with 7 bases lining up with TRBD1. The CDR3 is 14 residues long. Germline CDR1 reads WNHNN; CDR2 reads SYGVQD (reference sequence). CDR3 protein: CAGKGGAGANVLTF. The CDR3 region has the DNA TGTGCCGGTAAAGGGGGCGCTGGGGCCAACGTCCTGACTTTC.

Many counts were recorded for this clonotype. The chain has TRBV7-9 and TRBJ1-1; D remains unclear. V was cut by 4 bases and J by 3 bases, with 12 bases left in between. The germline CDR1 and CDR2 sequences are SEHNR and FQNEAQ (reference sequence). CDR3 length equals 14 residues. CDR3 loop: CASSWSAGDTEAFF. DNA for the CDR3: TGTGCCAGCAGCTGGTCCGCAGGTGACACTGAAGCTTTCTTT.

Comments on this clonotype: The CDR3 end shows no conserved phenylalanine or tryptophan, and so a read error is likely. This chain connects TRBV4-3 to TRBJ1-5; D call uncertain. Trimming cost V 0 bases and J 0 bases, with 9 bases left between them. The CDR3 has 16 residues. Germline assignment: CDR1 LGHNA and CDR2 YSLEER. CDR3 region: CASSQDRGVSNQPQHL. In nucleotides, the CDR3 is TGCGCCAGCAGCCAAGATCGCGGGGTTAGCAATCAGCCCCAGCATCTT.

This clonotype has only a few counts. The genes are TRBV5-4 and TRBJ1-5; weak D call: TRBD1 (5 bases). The germline CDR1 and CDR2 sequences are SGHNT and YYREEE (reference sequence). CDR3 length equals 15 residues. Trimming left V 4 bases short and J 5 bases short, with 16 bases between. CDR3 nucleotide sequence: TGTGCCAGCAGCCAAGATCCAGGGCCCCATCAGCCCCAGCATTTT. This sequence encodes CASSQDPGPHQPQHF.